This T cell receptor beta chain originates from a study of blood T cell repertoires in COVID-19. Germline V gives CDR1 SGHVS, CDR2 FQNEAQ. The CDR3 is made up of 15 amino acids. J gave up 3 bases and V 2 bases, and 4 bases lay outside the gene matches. The method was immunoSEQ multiplex PCR; TCRdb's version includes in-frame clones alone and lacks a portion of them. This sample yields roughly 200,000 clones, of which 75% to 90% are seen a single time; around a sixth belongs to the top ten. The gene calls are TRBV7-8 and TRBJ2-1; 7 bases match TRBD2. The sequence was collected from a man aged 35-49 years who had recovered from COVID-19. Sequenced material: PBMCs or T cells enriched from blood (not recorded which). CDR3 in amino acids: CASSLQRDRYNEQFF. DNA for the CDR3: TGTGCCAGCAGCTTACAGCGGGATCGCTACAATGAGCAGTTCTTC.